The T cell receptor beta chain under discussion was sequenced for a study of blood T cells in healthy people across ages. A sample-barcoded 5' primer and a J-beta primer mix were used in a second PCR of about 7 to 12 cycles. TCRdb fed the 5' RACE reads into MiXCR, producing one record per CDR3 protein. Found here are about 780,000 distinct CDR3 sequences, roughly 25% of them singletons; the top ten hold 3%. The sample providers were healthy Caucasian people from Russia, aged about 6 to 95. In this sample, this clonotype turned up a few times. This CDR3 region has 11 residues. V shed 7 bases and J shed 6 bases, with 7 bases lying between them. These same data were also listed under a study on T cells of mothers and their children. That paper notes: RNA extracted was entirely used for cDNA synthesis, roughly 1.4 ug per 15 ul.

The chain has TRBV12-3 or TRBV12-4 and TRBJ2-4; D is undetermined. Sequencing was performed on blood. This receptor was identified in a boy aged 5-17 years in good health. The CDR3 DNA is TGTGCCAGCACCCACCGAAACATTCAGTACTTC. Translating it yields CASTHRNIQYF.